The present TCR beta chain was sequenced within a study of blood T cell repertoires in COVID-19. For the study at large: T cells, B-cell-depleted T cells, or PBMCs supplied cDNA or gDNA.

This table comes from immunoSEQ multiplex PCR, and its TCRdb copy is limited to in-frame clones, with some not included. The table records about 370,000 clones, 89% of them present only once. Seattle researchers signed up patients amid active infection and tracked them longitudinally. CDR1 and CDR2 from the germline V gene are MGHDK and SYGVNS. The CDR3 totals 13 residues. Trimming shortened V by 3 bases and J by 5 bases, and 10 bases separated the two germline ends. The chain uses TRBV25-1 and TRBJ1-2; no definite D call. The receptor was isolated from a woman in her 30s with COVID-19, enrolled during active disease. Sequencing was done on a sample of peripheral blood. The CDR3 loop reads CASSDDQWYGYTF. Written as DNA, the CDR3 is TGTGCCAGCAGTGACGATCAGTGGTATGGCTACACCTTC.